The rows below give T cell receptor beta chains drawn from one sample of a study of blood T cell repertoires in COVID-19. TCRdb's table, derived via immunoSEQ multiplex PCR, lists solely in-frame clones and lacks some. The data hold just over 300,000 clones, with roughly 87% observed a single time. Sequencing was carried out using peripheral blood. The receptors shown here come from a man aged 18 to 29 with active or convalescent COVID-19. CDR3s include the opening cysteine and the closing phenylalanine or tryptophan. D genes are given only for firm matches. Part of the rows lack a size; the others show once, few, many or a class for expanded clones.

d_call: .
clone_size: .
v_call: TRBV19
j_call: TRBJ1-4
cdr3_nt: TGTGCCAGTAGTTCTTTGCGGTCGATTAATGAAAAACTGTTTTTT
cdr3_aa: CASSSLRSINEKLFF

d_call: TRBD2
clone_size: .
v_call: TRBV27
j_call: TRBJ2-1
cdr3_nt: TGTGCCAGTCGGGTAGCGGGGGACTACAATGAGCAGTTCTTC
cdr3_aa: CASRVAGDYNEQFF

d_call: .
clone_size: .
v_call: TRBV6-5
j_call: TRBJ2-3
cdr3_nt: TGTGCCGTCTCGGTGGAGGGCCTCGGCACAGATACGCAGTATTTT
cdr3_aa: CAVSVEGLGTDTQYF

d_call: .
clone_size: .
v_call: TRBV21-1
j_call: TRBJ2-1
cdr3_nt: TGTGCCAGCTACCGGGACAGGGCTTTCAATGAGCAGTTCTTC
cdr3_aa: CASYRDRAFNEQFF

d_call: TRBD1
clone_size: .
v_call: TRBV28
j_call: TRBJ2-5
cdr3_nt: TGTGCCAGCAGTTTAATAGGGACAGGGGGAGAGACCCAGTACTTC
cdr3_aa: CASSLIGTGGETQYF

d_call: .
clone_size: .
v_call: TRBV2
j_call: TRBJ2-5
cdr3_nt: TGTGCCAGCAGTGAAGTTGGGGGCAGTCGGGAGACCCAGTACTTC
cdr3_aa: CASSEVGGSRETQYF

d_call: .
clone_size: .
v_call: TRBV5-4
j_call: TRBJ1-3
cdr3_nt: TGTGCCAGCAGTCTCCAGGGTGGCGGAAACACCATATATTTT
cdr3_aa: CASSLQGGGNTIYF

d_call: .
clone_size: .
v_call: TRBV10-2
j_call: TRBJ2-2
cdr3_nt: TGCGCCAGCAGTTCGGAGGGATACACCGGGGAGCTGTTTTTT
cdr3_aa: CASSSEGYTGELFF

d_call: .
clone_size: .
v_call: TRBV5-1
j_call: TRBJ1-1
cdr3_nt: TGCGCCAGCAGCTTGGTGGCGGGAGGAGGTAGCACTGAAGCTTTCTTT
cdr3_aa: CASSLVAGGGSTEAFF

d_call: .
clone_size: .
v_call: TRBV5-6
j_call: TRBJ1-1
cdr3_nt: TGTGCCAGCAGCTTCGGAGGGTGGGAAGCTTTCTTT
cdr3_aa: CASSFGGWEAFF

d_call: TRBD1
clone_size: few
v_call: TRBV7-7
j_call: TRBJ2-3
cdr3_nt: TGTGCCAGCAGCAACGGACAGGGACCCACAGATACGCAGTATTTT
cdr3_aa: CASSNGQGPTDTQYF

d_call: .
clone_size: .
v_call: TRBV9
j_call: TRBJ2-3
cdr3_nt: TGTGCCAGCAGCGTAGGCGGGCGTGGCACAGATACGCAGTATTTT
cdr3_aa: CASSVGGRGTDTQYF

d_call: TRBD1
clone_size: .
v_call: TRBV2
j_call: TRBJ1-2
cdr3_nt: TGTGCCAGCAGGTACGGACAGGGAGGCAACTATGGCTACACCTTC
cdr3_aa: CASRYGQGGNYGYTF

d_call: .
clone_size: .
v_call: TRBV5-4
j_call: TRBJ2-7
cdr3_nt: TGTGCCAGCAGCTTGATCTCGCGGTCAGCCTACGAGCAGTACTTC
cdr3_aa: CASSLISRSAYEQYF

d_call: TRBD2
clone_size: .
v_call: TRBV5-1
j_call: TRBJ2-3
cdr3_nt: TGCGCCAGTTCGTATAGCGGGGGAACCACAGATACGCAGTATTTT
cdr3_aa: CASSYSGGTTDTQYF

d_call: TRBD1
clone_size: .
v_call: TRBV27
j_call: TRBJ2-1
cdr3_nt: TGTGCCAGCAGTCCCGGGACAGGGGGCGAGAATGAGCAGTTCTTC
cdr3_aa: CASSPGTGGENEQFF

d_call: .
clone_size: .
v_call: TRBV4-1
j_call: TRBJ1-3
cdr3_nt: TGCGCCAGCAGCCAACTAGCAGGAAACACCATATATTTT
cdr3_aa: CASSQLAGNTIYF

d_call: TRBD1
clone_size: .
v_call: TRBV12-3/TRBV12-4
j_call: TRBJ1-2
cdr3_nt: TGTGCCAGCAGGGGAGAGGGGGCCTATGGCTACACCTTC
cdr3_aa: CASRGEGAYGYTF

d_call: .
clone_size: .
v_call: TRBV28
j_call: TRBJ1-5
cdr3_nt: TGTGCCAGCACGGGTAGCAATCAGCCCCAGCATTTT
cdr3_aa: CASTGSNQPQHF

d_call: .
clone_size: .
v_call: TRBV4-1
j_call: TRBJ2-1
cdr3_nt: TGCGCCAGCAGCCAAGTGAGAGGGAAGGCGTACAATGAGCAGTTCTTC
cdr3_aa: CASSQVRGKAYNEQFF

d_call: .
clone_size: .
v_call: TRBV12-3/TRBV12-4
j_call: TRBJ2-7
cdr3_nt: TGTGCCAGCAGTTTCGCCAGGGATAACGAGCAGTACTTC
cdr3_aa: CASSFARDNEQYF

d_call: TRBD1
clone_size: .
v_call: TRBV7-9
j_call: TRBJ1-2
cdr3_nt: TGTGCCAGCAGCGCGCCGGGACAGCACAACTATGGCTACACCTTC
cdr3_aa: CASSAPGQHNYGYTF

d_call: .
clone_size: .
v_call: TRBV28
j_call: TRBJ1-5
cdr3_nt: TGTGCCAGCACCCCTTGGCGGACAGCCAATCAGCCCCAGCATTTT
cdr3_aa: CASTPWRTANQPQHF

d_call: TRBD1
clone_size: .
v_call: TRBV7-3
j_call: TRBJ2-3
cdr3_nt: TGTGCCAGCAGCCCCACGACAGGGGGCCAAGATACGCAGTATTTT
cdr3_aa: CASSPTTGGQDTQYF

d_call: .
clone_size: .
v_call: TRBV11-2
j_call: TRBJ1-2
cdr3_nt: TGTGCCAGCAGCACAGGGCACGGCTATGGCTACACCTTC
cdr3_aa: CASSTGHGYGYTF

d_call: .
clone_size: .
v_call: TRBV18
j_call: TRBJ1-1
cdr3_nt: TGTGCCAGCTCACCACCGAGTTTGAGGAACACTGAAGCTTTCTTT
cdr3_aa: CASSPPSLRNTEAFF

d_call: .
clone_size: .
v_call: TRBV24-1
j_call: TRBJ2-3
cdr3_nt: TGTGCCACCAGTGGATGGACAGACGGCGATACGCAGTATTTT
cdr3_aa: CATSGWTDGDTQYF

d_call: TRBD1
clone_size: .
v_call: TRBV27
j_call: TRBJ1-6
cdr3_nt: TGTGCCAGCAGTTTATTTCGACAGGGGGGTTCACCCCTCCACTTT
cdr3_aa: CASSLFRQGGSPLHF

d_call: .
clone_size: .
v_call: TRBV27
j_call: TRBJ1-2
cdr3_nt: TGTGCCAGCAGTTTCGGGGGGAGTGGTATATTTGGCTACACCTTC
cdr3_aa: CASSFGGSGIFGYTF

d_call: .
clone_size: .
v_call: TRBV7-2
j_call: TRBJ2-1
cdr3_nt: TGTGCCAGCAGCCCGGGAATCCTGATTGAAGTGGATGAGCAGTTCTTC
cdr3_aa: CASSPGILIEVDEQFF

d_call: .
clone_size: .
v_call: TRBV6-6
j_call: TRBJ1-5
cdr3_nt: TGTGCCAGCACAGACAGGCCCAATCAGCCCCAGCATTTT
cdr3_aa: CASTDRPNQPQHF

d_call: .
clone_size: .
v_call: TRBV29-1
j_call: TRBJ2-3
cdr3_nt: TGCAGCGTTGCAGGCAGGACAACTAGCACAGATACGCAGTATTTT
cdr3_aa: CSVAGRTTSTDTQYF

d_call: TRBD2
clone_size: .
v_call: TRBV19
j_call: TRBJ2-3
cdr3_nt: TGTGCCAGTAGTCCCCAGCGGGGGGCCAGCACAGATACGCAGTATTTT
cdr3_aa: CASSPQRGASTDTQYF

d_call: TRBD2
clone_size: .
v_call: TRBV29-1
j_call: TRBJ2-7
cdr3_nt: TGCAGCGTAGCCGGGACTAGCGGGAGGCCACCCTACGAGCAGTACTTC
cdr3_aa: CSVAGTSGRPPYEQYF

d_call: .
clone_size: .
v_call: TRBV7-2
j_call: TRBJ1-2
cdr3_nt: TGTGCCAGCAGCTTAACAGGGAAATACTATGGCTACACCTTC
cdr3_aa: CASSLTGKYYGYTF

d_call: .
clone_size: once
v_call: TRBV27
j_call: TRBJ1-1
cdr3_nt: TGTGCCAGCAGTTTATCAGGGCTGGGGGCTAGTACTGAAGCTTTCTTT
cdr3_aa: CASSLSGLGASTEAFF

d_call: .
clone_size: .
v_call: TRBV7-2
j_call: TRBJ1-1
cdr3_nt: TGTGCCAGCAGCTTAGGGTACGGGAACACTGAAGCTTTCTTT
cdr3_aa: CASSLGYGNTEAFF

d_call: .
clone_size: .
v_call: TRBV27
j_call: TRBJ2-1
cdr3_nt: TGTGCCAGCAGGACGCCGGGAACAACTAACAATGAGCAGTTCTTC
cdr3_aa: CASRTPGTTNNEQFF

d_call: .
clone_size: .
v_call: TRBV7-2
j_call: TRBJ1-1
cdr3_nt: TGTGCCAGCAGCTTAGCATGGAGGGACACTGAAGCTTTCTTT
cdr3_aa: CASSLAWRDTEAFF

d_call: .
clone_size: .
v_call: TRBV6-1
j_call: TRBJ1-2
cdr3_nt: TGTGCCAGCAGTGAGAGAGGGTATGGCTACACCTTC
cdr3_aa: CASSERGYGYTF

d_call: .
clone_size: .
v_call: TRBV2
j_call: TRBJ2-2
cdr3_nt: TGTGCCAGCGGGAGGAGGGACACCGGGGAGCTGTTTTTT
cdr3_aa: CASGRRDTGELFF

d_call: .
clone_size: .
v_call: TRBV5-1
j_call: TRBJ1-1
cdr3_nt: TGCGCCAGCAGCTTGGCGGGAGGGCGCGCAAACGAACAGATGAACACTGAAGCTTTCTTT
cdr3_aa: CASSLAGGRANEQMNTEAFF

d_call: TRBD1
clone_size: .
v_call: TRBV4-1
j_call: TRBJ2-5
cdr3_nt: TGCGCCAGCAGCCAAGCGTCTCCAGGGGGCTTAGAGACCCAGTACTTC
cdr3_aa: CASSQASPGGLETQYF